This TCR beta chain emerged from a study of T cell repertoires in cytomegalovirus infection. General study results and limits: HLA-C-restricted TCR beta clonotypes specific for CMV led the ex vivo response.

On this clonotype: What it binds is unknown.

V was trimmed by 9 bases and J by 1 base, leaving 10 bases between them. The V gene's germline CDR1 is LNHDA and CDR2 SQIVND (reference sequence). The CDR3 extends over 14 amino acids. TCRdb redid the calling of the reads with MiXCR, one entry per CDR3 protein. The data show roughly 54,000 distinct CDR3 sequences, 33% seen once. This clonotype was obtained from a human donor in good health (CMV status not recorded). Some clones in this sample may be carry-over from other donors' samples. The sequencing sample was made of PBMCs, sequenced either directly or after in vitro stimulation (not recorded which). The rearrangement uses TRBV19 and TRBJ2-6; D uncertain. This CDR3 reads CARSTSSGANVLTF. For the CDR3, the DNA is TGTGCCAGATCTACGTCTTCTGGGGCCAACGTCCTGACTTTC.